The present T cell receptor beta chain was sequenced within a study of vaccination and CD4 T cells after COVID-19 (dated by TCRdb to 2022 to 2024). In terms of the full investigation: Convalescent patients had a positive SARS-CoV-2 result on nasal swab PCR, and of these patients, about ten had mild disease and one had severe disease. In the convalescent cohort there were six males and four females, among whom were two Hispanic individuals, seven Caucasians, two Asians and one multiracial person. The cultures were stimulated with overlapping spike peptide pools from SARS-CoV-2 and from the common cold coronaviruses HCoV-NL63, HCoV-OC43 and HCoV-229E. Post-vaccine blood samples were collected a median of around 2.5 months after the second vaccine dose, ranging from about 14 to 241 days. In control cultures, a CEFX viral epitope pool was used as positive control, an HIV-1 Nef peptide pool was used as negative control, or no peptide was added. Each participant got two doses of either the Pfizer-BioNTech BNT162b2 vaccine (n=8) or the Moderna mRNA-1273 vaccine (n=2). Post-COVID blood samples were collected from convalescent patients a median of around 100 days after diagnosis, with a range of about 35 to 170 days. In under twelve COVID-19 convalescent patients and several infection-naive healthy vaccine recipients, researchers compared the spike-specific CD4+ TCR repertoire from before mRNA vaccination with the repertoire from after.

What this sample's treatment or condition label stands for: roughly 10-day PBMC culture with coronavirus spike peptide pools or control peptides (ViraFEST assay). The ViraFEST assay was used in the study, in which antigen-specific T cells were expanded with peptide pools and expanded clonotypes were subsequently identified by TCR sequencing. The convalescent patients' positive SARS-CoV-2 PCR tests were from March to December 2020, which was before the Alpha, Beta and Delta variants emerged in the United States. Two million PBMCs per well were cultured in IMDM with approximately 5.2% human AB serum and approximately 10 IU/ml IL-2, plus 10 ug/ml peptide pools. On days 3 and 7, half of the culture medium was replaced with fresh IL-2-containing medium. CD4+ T cells were isolated after approximately ten days of culture through negative selection using the EasySep CD4+ T cell isolation kit. PBMCs were separated from whole blood using Ficoll-Paque Plus gradient centrifugation and then either used fresh or cryopreserved at -140C. In general, triplicate wells were set up for every culture condition.

Comment on this clonotype: Its binding antigen is unknown. Per-base qualities were not stored, and no clone one base away is much larger.

The library came from PCR. DNA from cultured CD4+ T cells was subjected to TCR sequencing with the Oncomine TCR Beta short-read assay at the Johns Hopkins FTIC core. The QIAamp micro DNA kit was used to extract genomic DNA from the cultured CD4+ T cells. Oncomine TCR Beta libraries from cultured CD4+ T cells were pooled with unique dual indexes and sequenced on an Illumina iSeq 100. The paper's processing steps were these. Non-productive sequences were filtered out, and CDR3s that did not start with C, did not end with F or W, or were shorter than 7 amino acids were discarded. Antigen-specific clonotypes were identified with the MANAFEST web application by comparing peptide-stimulated wells with reference and other culture wells. For a clone to be called positive, the clone needed an FDR below 0.05, an odds ratio above 5, and a productive frequency above 0.1% in at least two of three replicate wells. Cross-reactive clonotypes were defined as significantly expanded in both SARS-CoV-2 spike wells and at least one common cold coronavirus spike condition. Levenshtein distances (stringdist) and unrooted phylogenetic trees (ape) in R version 3.6.1 were used to assess CDR3 homology. TCRdb trimmed the raw reads at Q25, called clones with MiXCR and kept productive beta chains. Every entry covers one CDR3 protein and lists the most common genes and DNA from its rows. TCRdb's processing, not the study's, gives the V and J calls here. The sample has more than 15,000 distinct CDR3 sequences on record, 70% to 80% of them singletons. In total, the top ten clones hold 17% of the sample.

General findings and caveats noted by the study authors: The median count of SARS-CoV-2-reactive clonotypes went up from 21 after infection to a few dozen after vaccination, although the change was not significant. The number of convalescent patients in the study was relatively small, and the study did not examine early timepoints following natural infection. Of the vaccine-specific clones found in convalescent patients, nearly all (304 of 307) were mono-reactive for SARS-CoV-2 spike instead of being cross-reactive with common cold coronaviruses. Among the post-vaccine SARS-CoV-2-reactive clones in convalescent patients, a median 86.3% showed up only after vaccination, which suggests vaccine-specific priming.

V is cut by 5 bases and J by 0 bases, and the space between the germline ends is 11 bases. CDR1 and CDR2 are drawn from the germline V gene: SNHLY, FYNNEI. The CDR3 covers 15 residues, taking in both the cysteine and the phenylalanine. Only CDR3 DNA remains: 45 bases, in frame from the first base. This clonotype was obtained from a human donor who had recovered from COVID-19. Material for sequencing was CD4+ T cells from blood, cultured in vitro. The rearrangement combines TRBV2 with TRBJ1-5; a tentative D match to TRBD1 spans 5 bases. The CDR3 region reads CASSRWDDSNQPQHF. The DNA is as follows: TGTGCCAGCAGTCGCTGGGACGATAGCAATCAGCCCCAGCATTTT. With all but the CDR3 taken from the reference TRBV2 and TRBJ1-5 genes, the full variable domain is: EPEVTQTPSHQVTQMGQEVILRCVPISNHLYFYWYRQILGQKVEFLVSFYNNEISEKSEIFDDQFSVERPDGSNFTLKIRSTKLEDSAMYFCASSRWDDSNQPQHFGDGTRLSIL.